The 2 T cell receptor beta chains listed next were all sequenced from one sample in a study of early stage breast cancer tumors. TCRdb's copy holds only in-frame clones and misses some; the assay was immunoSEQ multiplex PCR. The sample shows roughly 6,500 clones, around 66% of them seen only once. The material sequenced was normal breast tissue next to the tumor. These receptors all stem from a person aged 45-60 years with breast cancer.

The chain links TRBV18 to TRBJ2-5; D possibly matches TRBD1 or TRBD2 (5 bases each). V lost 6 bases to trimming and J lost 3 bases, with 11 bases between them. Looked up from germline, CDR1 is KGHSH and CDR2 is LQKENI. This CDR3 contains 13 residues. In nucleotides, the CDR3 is TGTGCCAGCTCCCGGGACGAAAAAGAGACCCAGTACTTC. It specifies CASSRDEKETQYF.

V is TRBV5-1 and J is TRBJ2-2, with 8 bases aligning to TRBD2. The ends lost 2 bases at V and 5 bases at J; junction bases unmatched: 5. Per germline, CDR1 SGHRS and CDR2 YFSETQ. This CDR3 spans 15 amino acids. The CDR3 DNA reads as TGCGCCAGCAGCTTCGAATCGGGGGGGACCGGGGAGCTGTTTTTT. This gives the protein CASSFESGGTGELFF. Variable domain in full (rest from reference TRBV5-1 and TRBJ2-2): KAGVTQTPRYLIKTRGQQVTLSCSPISGHRSVSWYQQTPGQGLQFLFEYFSETQRNKGNFPGRFSGRQFSNSRSEMNVSTLELGDSALYLCASSFESGGTGELFFGEGSRLTVL.